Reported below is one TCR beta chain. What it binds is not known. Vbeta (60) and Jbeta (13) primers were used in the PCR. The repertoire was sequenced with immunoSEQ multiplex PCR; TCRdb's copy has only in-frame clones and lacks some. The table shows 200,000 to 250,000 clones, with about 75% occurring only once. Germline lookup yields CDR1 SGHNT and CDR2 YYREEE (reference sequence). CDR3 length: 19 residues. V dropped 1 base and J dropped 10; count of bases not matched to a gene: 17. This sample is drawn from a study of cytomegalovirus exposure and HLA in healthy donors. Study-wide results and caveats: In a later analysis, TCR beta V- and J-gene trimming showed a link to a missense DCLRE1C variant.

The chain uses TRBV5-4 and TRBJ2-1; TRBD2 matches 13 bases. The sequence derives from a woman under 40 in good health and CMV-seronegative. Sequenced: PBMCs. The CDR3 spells CASSLIRTSGGPILREQFF. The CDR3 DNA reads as TGTGCCAGCAGCTTGATTAGGACTAGCGGGGGCCCCATCCTACGGGAGCAGTTCTTC.